The 6 T cell receptor beta chains given below trace back to one sample, sequenced in a study of cytotoxic CD8 clonotypes in ibrutinib-treated CLL. Generated by immunoSEQ multiplex PCR, the TCRdb table keeps only in-frame clones and is missing some. The repertoire consists of some 350,000 clones, with roughly 67% occurring once and the leading ten covering roughly 6%. This material consisted of PBMCs, taken after 36 months of ibrutinib treatment. These receptors originate from a human donor with chronic lymphocytic leukemia.

The chain uses TRBV7-9 and TRBJ1-1, with 12 bases identical to TRBD1. CDR3 length equals 15 residues. Trimming removed 6 bases from V and 4 bases from J; junction bases left unmatched: 6. Germline-derived CDR1 and CDR2 are SEHNR and FQNEAQ (reference sequence). CDR3 coding DNA: TGTGCCAGCAGTCCGGGACAGGGGGCGAGCACTGAAGCTTTCTTT. This codes for CASSPGQGASTEAFF.

This clone was found once. V and J are TRBV28 and TRBJ2-7; 13 bases are shared with TRBD2. The CDR3 sequence is 15 residues long. The trim removed 4 bases at V and 4 bases at J, leaving 4 bases unmatched. From germline, CDR1 is MDHEN and CDR2 SYDVKM. CDR3 amino acids: CASSSPGLAGYEQYF. CDR3 bases: TGTGCCAGCAGTTCGCCGGGACTAGCGGGATACGAGCAGTACTTC.

The chain recombines TRBV27 with TRBJ1-5; TRBD1 is a possible D gene (5 bases). Trimming removed 2 bases at V and 0 bases at J, with 11 bases between. Germline assignment: CDR1 MNHEY and CDR2 SMNVEV (reference sequence). The CDR3 is 16 amino acids. The CDR3, as DNA: TGTGCCAGCAGTTTAAACTGGGGCCCTAGCAATCAGCCCCAGCATTTT. Encoded protein: CASSLNWGPSNQPQHF.

This clone showed up just a few times. The chain links TRBV5-1 to TRBJ1-2; the D gene is possibly TRBD1 (5 bases). Germline CDR1 reads SGHRS; CDR2 reads YFSETQ. V was clipped by 4 bases and J by 3 bases, with 16 bases between them. The CDR3 contains 15 residues. The CDR3 DNA reads TGCGCCAGCAGCCCCCGGGAGGGACCATACTATGGCTACACCTTC. The encoded protein is CASSPREGPYYGYTF. The entire variable domain, with the rest obtained from reference TRBV5-1 and TRBJ1-2, is as follows: KAGVTQTPRYLIKTRGQQVTLSCSPISGHRSVSWYQQTPGQGLQFLFEYFSETQRNKGNFPGRFSGRQFSNSRSEMNVSTLELGDSALYLCASSPREGPYYGYTFGSGTRLTVV.

The genes are TRBV28 and TRBJ1-2; 8 bases are a match to TRBD1. Germline assignment: CDR1 MDHEN and CDR2 SYDVKM. This CDR3 spans 13 amino acids. Trimming cost V 6 bases and J 8 bases; bases outside gene matches: 8. CDR3 sequence reads: CASRLTGVGGYTF. CDR3 nucleotides: TGTGCCAGCAGGTTGACAGGGGTCGGAGGCTACACCTTC.

This sequence joins TRBV28 and TRBJ2-7; possibly TRBD2 for D (5 bases). V was shortened by 3 bases and J by 0 bases, with 12 bases between the two germline ends. Per the germline V gene, CDR1 is MDHEN and CDR2 is SYDVKM. The length of the CDR3 is 15 residues. The CDR3: CASSFVALSSYEQYF. In DNA, the CDR3 is TGTGCCAGCAGTTTCGTAGCGCTGAGCTCCTACGAGCAGTACTTC. The full variable domain, rest sourced from reference TRBV28 and TRBJ2-7, is DVKVTQSSRYLVKRTGEKVFLECVQDMDHENMFWYRQDPGLGLRLIYFSYDVKMKEKGDIPEGYSVSREKKERFSLILESASTNQTSMYLCASSFVALSSYEQYFGPGTRLTVT.